This TCR beta chain is from a study of beta chain features in type 1 diabetes. Study summary: Sorted cells from all samples, numbering about 100,000,000, were examined. Study results and limitations: Within each of all four CD4+ subsets, Type 1 diabetes patients had TCRB CDR3s that were moderately but significantly shorter.

Sorted cells reached over 95% purity in every population. Investigators reverse transcribed all isolated RNA, so they sequenced expressed TCRB transcripts. Some clones are missing from TCRdb's copy, which holds only in-frame ones; the method was immunoSEQ multiplex PCR. The data contain hundreds of thousands of clones, about 14% of them seen just once; the ten biggest clones take up 0.035% to 0.04%. This clone turned up a few times. The antigen is not known. The CDR3 contains 15 residues. V lost 4 bases and J lost 0, with 11 bases in between. The germline V gene encodes CDR1 SGHRS and CDR2 YFSETQ. Source material: naive CD4+ T cells from blood. The TCR sequence derives from a man aged 18 to 29 with type 1 diabetes. The chain is built from TRBV5-1 and TRBJ1-5; D not resolved. CDR3 coding DNA: TGCGCCAGCAGCGCCGACGGAATTAGCAATCAGCCCCAGCATTTT. Amino acid sequence: CASSADGISNQPQHF.